Following are 30 T cell receptor beta chains from one sample sequenced in a study of T-cell memory formation after mild COVID-19. TCRdb re-analysed the 5' RACE reads in MiXCR, keeping a single row per CDR3 protein. Counted here are 130,000 to 150,000 distinct CDR3 sequences, under 25% occurring once; the ten biggest clones make up 2% to 2.5%. Sequencing used PBMCs or a T cell subset sorted from them (not recorded which). The receptor set was obtained from an adult woman who had mild COVID-19 (a few samples of this study predate the infection). Cell type and time point are not known.

V gene TRBV20-1 combines with J gene TRBJ1-5; possible D gene TRBD1, 6 bases. The V gene's germline CDR1 is DFQATT and CDR2 SNEGSKA (reference sequence). CDR3 length: 14 amino acids. Trimming removed 7 bases from V and 2 bases from J, with 15 bases in between. The CDR3 nucleotides are TGCAGTGGTACACAGGGAGGGCGCAATCAGCCCCAGCATTTT. It encodes CSGTQGGRNQPQHF.

This clonotype was observed a few times. This chain connects TRBV7-3 to TRBJ2-5; 12 bases line up with TRBD2. The CDR3 extends over 15 amino acids. Trimming took 5 bases from V and 5 from J; bases not matched to a gene: 6. CDR1 SGHTA and CDR2 FQGTGA come from the germline V gene. DNA of the CDR3: TGTGCCAGCAGCCTGACTAGCGGGAGCTTGGAGACCCAGTACTTC. Its protein is CASSLTSGSLETQYF.

The rearrangement links TRBV7-8 to TRBJ2-1, with 13 bases lining up with TRBD2. Germline V lookup: CDR1 SGHVS, CDR2 FQNEAQ. The CDR3 runs to 16 residues. The V segment lost 6 bases and the J segment 7 bases; nucleotides outside the gene matches: 9. The CDR3 DNA follows: TGTGCCAGCAGGCCGACCGGGACTAGCGGGACGAATGAGCAGTTCTTC. It is translated as CASRPTGTSGTNEQFF. Combining the CDR3 with reference TRBV7-8 and TRBJ2-1 gives the whole variable domain GAGVSQSPRYKVAKRGQDVALRCDPISGHVSLFWYQQALGQGPEFLTYFQNEAQLDKSGLPSDRFFAERPEGSVSTLKIQRTQQEDSAVYLCASRPTGTSGTNEQFFGPGTRLTVL.

The J gene is TRBJ1-1, the V gene TRBV7-2, with D maybe TRBD1 (5 bases). This CDR3 is built from 13 residues. V dropped 1 base and J dropped 4 bases, with 7 bases sitting between them. Germline V gives CDR1 SGHTA, CDR2 FQGNSA. The CDR3 DNA reads TGTGCCAGCAGCTTAGGGGGGGTCACTGAAGCTTTCTTT. This codes for CASSLGGVTEAFF.

This clonotype was seen a handful of times. This clone may be a read error of a much larger clone one base away. CDR3 sequence: CASSSGTSDTDTQYF. CDR3 DNA: TGTGCCAGCAGCTCCGGGACTAGCGACACAGATACGCAGTATTTT. This rearrangement joins TRBV7-2 to TRBJ2-3; 10 nucleotides agree with TRBD2. The ends lost 4 bases at V and 2 bases at J; junction bases unmatched: 3. There are 15 residues in the CDR3. CDR1 is SGHTA, CDR2 FQGNSA, per germline.

A few counts support this clonotype. The V and J genes are TRBV7-9 and TRBJ2-3; D gene uncertain. The CDR3 has 19 amino acids. Germline CDR1 is SEHNR and CDR2 is FQNEAQ (reference sequence). With 2 bases removed from V and 0 bases from J, the gap between germline ends came to 21 bases. CDR3 bases: TGTGCCAGCAGCTTATGGTCCGCGGTAGGCCCTCTTAGCACAGATACGCAGTATTTT. This codes for CASSLWSAVGPLSTDTQYF.

The J gene is TRBJ2-5, the V gene TRBV25-1; D unresolved. The CDR3 extends over 14 amino acids. CDR1 is MGHDK and CDR2 is SYGVNS in the germline V gene. V was cut by 1 base and J by 2 bases, with 8 bases left in between. This CDR3 is CASSESGVQETQYF. CDR3 sequence (DNA): TGTGCCAGCAGTGAATCGGGCGTACAAGAGACCCAGTACTTC.

This clonotype was recorded a few times. The chain links TRBV20-1 to TRBJ2-5, with D tentatively TRBD2 (5 bases). This CDR3 is 12 amino acids long. Trimming shortened V by 8 bases and J by 4 bases, and 14 bases separated the two germline ends. CDR1 and CDR2 (germline): DFQATT, SNEGSKA (reference sequence). The CDR3 region has the DNA TGCAGTCTCAGCCCCCGGGGAGAGACCCAGTACTTC. The encoded protein is CSLSPRGETQYF.

This chain connects TRBV2 to TRBJ2-7; TRBD1 might be the D (8 bases). CDR3 length: 16 residues. The germline V gene encodes CDR1 SNHLY and CDR2 FYNNEI. Trimming removed 1 base at V and 1 base at J, with 14 bases between. CDR3 sequence reads: CASSEVLQGGSYEQYF. The CDR3 nucleotides are TGTGCCAGCAGTGAAGTCCTACAGGGGGGGTCCTACGAGCAGTACTTC.

The chain couples TRBV20-1 to TRBJ2-1; TRBD2 agrees at 10 bases. The germline V gene encodes CDR1 DFQATT and CDR2 SNEGSKA (reference sequence). With 6 bases clipped from V and 9 bases from J, the junction kept 14 bases outside the gene matches. This CDR3 spans 15 amino acids. CDR3 nucleotide sequence: TGCAGTGCAAGTCGAAGCGGGAGGGCCATTGGTGAGCAGTTCTTC. Translated, it gives CSASRSGRAIGEQFF.

The rearrangement uses TRBV5-1 and TRBJ2-7; possibly TRBD1 for D (5 bases). CDR3 length: 14 amino acids. Germline values: CDR1 SGHRS, CDR2 YFSETQ. V was pared by 4 bases and J by 4 bases, with 15 bases between. The CDR3 DNA follows: TGCGCCAGCAGCGCAGACCTCCAGGGTTACGAGCAGTACTTC. Translation: CASSADLQGYEQYF.

This clonotype has only a few counts. The chain combines TRBV5-1 with TRBJ2-3; maybe TRBD1 (5 bases). Between the trimmed V and J ends, which lost 3 bases and 4 bases, there was a span of 9 bases. The CDR3 covers 13 residues. Per germline, CDR1 SGHRS and CDR2 YFSETQ. The CDR3 DNA sequence: TGCGCCAGCAGCTCCAGGGTGGCAGATACGCAGTATTTT. Its translation is CASSSRVADTQYF.

J is TRBJ2-7 and V is TRBV4-3, with 15 bases identical to TRBD2. Germline CDR1 and CDR2: LGHNA and YSLEER. The CDR3 covers 17 residues. V lost 1 base and J lost 9; bases outside the gene matches: 10. The CDR3 here is CASSQGSGLAGGSVQYF. The CDR3 nucleotides are TGCGCCAGCAGCCAAGGATCGGGACTAGCGGGAGGATCAGTGCAGTACTTC.

This clonotype showed up just a few times. The V gene is TRBV30, the J gene TRBJ2-1; no reliable D call. Per the germline V gene, CDR1 is GTSNPN and CDR2 is SVGIG (reference sequence). V lost 4 bases to trimming and J lost 2 bases, with 12 bases between them. The CDR3 runs 14 residues. CDR3 sequence (DNA): TGTGCCTGGAATACGGCAGCCACCTACAATGAGCAGTTCTTC. As protein: CAWNTAATYNEQFF.

In this sample, this clonotype turned up a few times. The CDR3 here is CASSHRTPEQYF. DNA for the CDR3: TGTGCCAGCAGCCATCGGACTCCCGAGCAGTACTTC. The J gene is TRBJ2-7, the V gene TRBV3-1, with D perhaps TRBD2 (5 bases). The CDR3 has 12 residues. Trimming shortened V by 3 bases and J by 6 bases, and 9 bases separated the two germline ends. Germline loops: CDR1 LGHDT, CDR2 YNNKEL (reference sequence).

This chain uses TRBV7-2 with TRBJ1-5; 7 bases fit TRBD1. With V trimmed by 5 bases and J by 7 bases, 5 bases remained unmatched. Germline lookup yields CDR1 SGHTA and CDR2 FQGNSA. The CDR3 runs 13 residues. The CDR3 sequence: CASSVRGEQPQHF. The CDR3 nucleotides read TGTGCCAGCAGCGTCAGGGGGGAACAGCCCCAGCATTTT.

This clonotype was counted between two and nine times. The V gene is TRBV5-1, the J gene TRBJ2-3; D unresolved. CDR1 and CDR2 from the germline V gene are SGHRS and YFSETQ. Deletions cut 0 bases from V and 2 bases from J, with 7 bases between. The CDR3 runs 14 residues. The CDR3 bases are TGCGCCAGCAGCTTGGAGGTTGACACAGATACGCAGTATTTT. Encoded protein: CASSLEVDTDTQYF.

This chain uses TRBV7-9 with TRBJ1-2, with D possibly matching TRBD1 (6 bases). This CDR3 has 13 residues. Germline values: CDR1 SEHNR, CDR2 FQNEAQ (reference sequence). Trimming took off 5 bases at V and 4 bases at J, with 11 bases between the two ends. The CDR3: CASSRTGRYGYTF. CDR3 bases: TGTGCCAGCAGCCGCACAGGGCGCTATGGCTACACCTTC.

Only a few counts were recorded for this clonotype. The chain has TRBV9 and TRBJ2-6; no reliable D call. The V end was cut by 0 bases, the J end by 0 bases, with 4 bases between. The CDR3 runs to 15 residues. The V gene's germline CDR1 is SGDLS and CDR2 YYNGEE. The CDR3, as DNA: TGTGCCAGCAGCGTAGTTCCCTCTGGGGCCAACGTCCTGACTTTC. Protein sequence: CASSVVPSGANVLTF. The complete variable domain, with remaining parts taken from reference TRBV9 and TRBJ2-6, reads DSGVTQTPKHLITATGQRVTLRCSPRSGDLSVYWYQQSLDQGLQFLIQYYNGEERAKGNILERFSAQQFPDLHSELNLSSLELGDSALYFCASSVVPSGANVLTFGAGSRLTVL.

V and J are TRBV4-2 and TRBJ2-2, with D possibly being TRBD2 (6 bases). V lost 3 bases, J lost 5 bases, and 19 bases lay in between. The length of the CDR3 is 17 residues. CDR1 LGHNA and CDR2 YNFKEQ come from the germline V gene. CDR3 coding DNA: TGTGCCAGCAGCCAGGAAGCCGGGACTGGCGGGACCGGGGAGCTGTTTTTT. Encoded protein: CASSQEAGTGGTGELFF.

The chain links TRBV30 to TRBJ1-1; D not resolved. The ends were cut back, 2 bases at V and 0 bases at J, with 10 bases in the middle. CDR3 size: 14 residues. CDR1 and CDR2 from the germline V gene are GTSNPN and SVGIG (reference sequence). CDR3 sequence (DNA): TGTGCCTGGAGTCTTCGAAGGATGAACACTGAAGCTTTCTTT. It yields the protein CAWSLRRMNTEAFF.

J is TRBJ2-3 and V is TRBV5-5; TRBD2 matches at 10 bases. After removal of 0 bases from V and 2 bases from J, the junction contained 3 bases not matched to a gene. This CDR3 has 16 amino acids. The germline gives CDR1 SGHKS, CDR2 YYEKEE (reference sequence). As DNA, the CDR3 is TGTGCCAGCAGCTTGGTACTAGCGGGACCCACAGATACGCAGTATTTT. It yields the protein CASSLVLAGPTDTQYF.

The chain carries TRBV5-1 and TRBJ2-1; perhaps TRBD2 as D (5 bases). Germline-derived CDR1 and CDR2 are SGHRS and YFSETQ. Trimming stripped 4 bases from V and 6 bases from J, with 14 bases between. The CDR3 runs to 14 residues. CDR3: CASSPRSGFNEQFF. In DNA form, the CDR3 reads TGCGCCAGCAGCCCTCGCTCGGGATTCAATGAGCAGTTCTTC. The whole variable domain, remainder taken from reference TRBV5-1 and TRBJ2-1, is KAGVTQTPRYLIKTRGQQVTLSCSPISGHRSVSWYQQTPGQGLQFLFEYFSETQRNKGNFPGRFSGRQFSNSRSEMNVSTLELGDSALYLCASSPRSGFNEQFFGPGTRLTVL.

V usage is TRBV20-1 and J usage is TRBJ2-1, with TRBD2 as a possible D gene (6 bases). The CDR3 contains 14 residues. The V end was cut by 5 bases, the J end by 0 bases, with 11 bases between. Germline-derived CDR1 and CDR2 are DFQATT and SNEGSKA (reference sequence). CDR3 nucleotides: TGCAGTGCTCGGAGGGCTACCTCCTACAATGAGCAGTTCTTC. Translation gives CSARRATSYNEQFF.

This chain uses TRBV4-1 with TRBJ1-1; D possibly corresponds to TRBD1 (6 bases). The CDR3 has 14 residues. Trimming stripped 4 bases from V and 7 bases from J, with 16 bases between. CDR1 and CDR2 (germline): MGHRA, YSYEKL. The CDR3 DNA follows: TGCGCCAGCAGCCTCGGGACTGAGGGGGGTGAAGCTTTCTTT. This sequence encodes CASSLGTEGGEAFF.

V and J are TRBV3-1 and TRBJ2-1; D possibly corresponds to TRBD1 (5 bases). The V gene's germline CDR1 is LGHDT and CDR2 YNNKEL (reference sequence). V lost 3 bases, J lost 10 bases, and 13 bases lay in between. The CDR3 runs to 13 residues. CDR3 residues: CASSQGRVGEQFF. In DNA form, the CDR3 reads TGTGCCAGCAGCCAGGGCAGGGTGGGCGAGCAGTTCTTC.

This chain joins TRBV5-1 and TRBJ1-2; D is possibly TRBD1 (6 bases). The CDR3 runs to 13 residues. V lost 5 bases to trimming and J lost 5 bases, with 13 bases between them. Germline CDR1 reads SGHRS; CDR2 reads YFSETQ. The CDR3 is CASSAGTNYGYTF. The CDR3, as DNA: TGCGCCAGCAGTGCCGGGACAAATTATGGCTACACCTTC.

The gene calls are TRBV7-8 and TRBJ1-1; D is uncertain. Germline CDR1 SGHVS, CDR2 FQNEAQ. V lost 1 base and J 5 bases, leaving 14 bases between the germline ends. CDR3 length: 15 residues. The CDR3 DNA sequence: TGTGCCAGCAGCTTAGGTGACCTGCTGAGGACTGAAGCTTTCTTT. Translating it yields CASSLGDLLRTEAFF.

This sequence joins TRBV12-3 or TRBV12-4 and TRBJ1-2, with a possible D match to TRBD1 (5 bases). The CDR3 spans 17 residues. The V and J ends lost 6 bases and 7 bases respectively, with 27 bases between them. The CDR3 DNA reads as TGTGCCAGCAGGGCAGGCGGGGCGCGAATAGGAGTCGGTGGCTACACCTTC. Translation gives CASRAGGARIGVGGYTF.

This clonotype was seen once. The chain employs TRBV20-1 and TRBJ1-1; D not resolved. Germline CDR1 DFQATT, CDR2 SNEGSKA (reference sequence). Trimming pared 0 bases from V and 5 bases from J, leaving 7 bases between. This CDR3 contains 12 residues. The CDR3 loop reads CSAREVETEAFF. The CDR3 DNA reads TGCAGTGCTAGAGAGGTGGAAACTGAAGCTTTCTTT.